The 28 T cell receptor beta chains below come from one sample, sequenced in a study of T cell clones after liver transplantation. TCRdb keeps only in-frame clones here, not all; method: immunoSEQ multiplex PCR. The sample shows tens of thousands of clones, 71% of them seen only once. Sample: CD4+ T cells from blood, taken before liver transplant. These receptors were collected from a human donor who received a liver transplant.

CDR3 residues: CASSLTGYEQYF. CDR3 sequence (DNA): TGTGCCAGCAGCTTGACGGGTTACGAGCAGTACTTC. The V and J genes are TRBV7-2 and TRBJ2-7, with D hard to call. The CDR3 covers 12 residues. Germline V lookup: CDR1 SGHTA, CDR2 FQGNSA. Trimming took off 3 bases at V and 4 bases at J, with 7 bases between the two ends.

This clone came up a few times. The rearrangement uses TRBV27 and TRBJ2-2; D might be TRBD2 (6 bases). The germline gives CDR1 MNHEY, CDR2 SMNVEV (reference sequence). Deletions cut 3 bases from V and 4 bases from J, with 6 bases between. This CDR3 has 13 residues. DNA for the CDR3: TGTGCCAGCAGTTTGGGGGGCACCGGGGAGCTGTTTTTT. Translated: CASSLGGTGELFF.

V is TRBV19 and J is TRBJ1-6, with 7 bases lining up with TRBD1. V was clipped by 5 bases and J by 6 bases; unmatched bases: 10. Germline V gene data show CDR1 as LNHDA and CDR2 as SQIVND (reference sequence). This CDR3 contains 16 residues. The CDR3 DNA reads as TGTGCCAGTAGTCCTCGGAAGGACAGGTTTAATTCACCCCTCCACTTT. Its protein product is CASSPRKDRFNSPLHF.

This chain joins TRBV4-2 and TRBJ2-1; 12 bases match TRBD2. From germline, CDR1 is LGHNA and CDR2 YNFKEQ. J lost 8 bases, V lost 1 base, and 12 bases had no gene match. CDR3 size: 18 residues. The CDR3 reads CASSQGASGGAGVDEQFF. In DNA, the CDR3 is TGTGCCAGCAGCCAAGGCGCTAGCGGGGGGGCCGGTGTCGATGAGCAGTTCTTC.

This clone showed up many times. V is TRBV5-8 and J is TRBJ1-6; 7 positions agree with TRBD1. CDR3 length equals 14 residues. The V and J ends lost 6 bases and 9 bases, in that order; junction bases with no gene match: 9. Germline V gene data show CDR1 as SGHTS and CDR2 as YDEGEE. For the CDR3, the DNA is TGTGCCAGCACCTCCAGACAGGGAGTTTCACCCCTCCACTTT. Protein product: CASTSRQGVSPLHF.

This clone was picked up one time. The CDR3 region is CAWSASTVYGYTF. The CDR3 DNA follows: TGTGCCTGGAGTGCTTCGACAGTCTATGGCTACACCTTC. The V and J genes are TRBV30 and TRBJ1-2; D perhaps matches TRBD1 (5 bases). The CDR3 loop spans 13 amino acids. V gave up 1 base and J gave up 4 bases, with 10 bases separating them. Germline CDR1 GTSNPN, CDR2 SVGIG (reference sequence).

This clone was recorded only once. The chain carries TRBV9 and TRBJ2-7; tentatively, D is TRBD2 (5 bases). Germline lookup yields CDR1 SGDLS and CDR2 YYNGEE. This CDR3 contains 14 residues. V dropped 0 bases and J dropped 4 bases, with 11 bases sitting between them. The CDR3 sequence: CASSVGGIGYEQYF. The CDR3 region has the DNA TGTGCCAGCAGCGTAGGAGGGATCGGGTACGAGCAGTACTTC. The whole variable domain, filled in from reference TRBV9 and TRBJ2-7, reads DSGVTQTPKHLITATGQRVTLRCSPRSGDLSVYWYQQSLDQGLQFLIQYYNGEERAKGNILERFSAQQFPDLHSELNLSSLELGDSALYFCASSVGGIGYEQYFGPGTRLTVT.

The sample holds a few counts of this clone. This rearrangement joins TRBV5-8 to TRBJ1-5; maybe TRBD1 (5 bases). The CDR3 consists of 10 residues. V was shortened by 5 bases and J by 13 bases, with 10 bases between the two germline ends. Germline V gene data show CDR1 as SGHTS and CDR2 as YDEGEE. This CDR3 is CASRGGRQHF. CDR3 sequence (DNA): TGTGCCAGCAGGGGGGGGAGACAGCATTTT.

This clone was counted once. The chain couples TRBV30 to TRBJ1-6; TRBD1 matches 9 bases. The CDR3 is 14 amino acids. Germline CDR1 GTSNPN, CDR2 SVGIG (reference sequence). V lost 7 bases, J lost 10 bases, and 11 bases stayed unmatched. In nucleotides, the CDR3 is TGTGCCTTCAAGTTGGGGACAGGGCCATCACCCCTCCACTTT. This codes for CAFKLGTGPSPLHF.

This sequence joins TRBV11-3 and TRBJ2-5; possibly TRBD2 for D (6 bases). The germline gives CDR1 SGHNT, CDR2 YENEEA. CDR3 size: 14 residues. V was cut by 5 bases and J by 5 bases, with 15 bases left in between. Written as DNA, the CDR3 is TGTGCCAGCAGCGCCAACGCCGGGGGTGAGACCCAGTACTTC. Its protein is CASSANAGGETQYF.

The rearrangement uses TRBV7-9 and TRBJ1-3; D uncertain. This CDR3 comprises 12 residues. In germline, CDR1 is SEHNR, CDR2 FQNEAQ (reference sequence). The germline V and J ends were trimmed by 9 bases and 1 base, with 7 bases remaining between them. Written as DNA, the CDR3 is TGTGCCAGGAGAGATTCTGGAAACACCATATATTTT. It translates to CARRDSGNTIYF.

The chain carries TRBV18 and TRBJ1-2, with 7 bases that match TRBD1. V lost 5 bases and J lost 3; bases outside the gene matches: 3. Germline values: CDR1 KGHSH, CDR2 LQKENI. The CDR3 length is 13 residues. The CDR3 sequence: CASSTGQDYGYTF. CDR3 DNA: TGTGCCAGCTCAACCGGACAGGACTATGGCTACACCTTC.

The J gene is TRBJ1-1, the V gene TRBV30; possible D gene TRBD1, 5 bases. Deletions cut 0 bases from V and 1 base from J, with 9 bases between. Germline V gene sequence: CDR1 GTSNPN, CDR2 SVGIG (reference sequence). The CDR3 covers 14 residues. In DNA form, the CDR3 reads TGTGCCTGGAGTGTACGGGGGGGGAACACTGAAGCTTTCTTT. This encodes CAWSVRGGNTEAFF.

The chain carries TRBV9 and TRBJ1-1, with TRBD1 matching 8 bases. V shed 3 bases and J 4 bases; nucleotides not matched to a gene: 5. The CDR3 totals 14 residues. CDR1 and CDR2 (germline): SGDLS, YYNGEE. This CDR3 reads CASSAHDRGTEAFF. DNA of the CDR3: TGTGCCAGCAGCGCCCACGACAGGGGCACTGAAGCTTTCTTT. Full variable domain (missing parts from reference TRBV9 and TRBJ1-1): DSGVTQTPKHLITATGQRVTLRCSPRSGDLSVYWYQQSLDQGLQFLIQYYNGEERAKGNILERFSAQQFPDLHSELNLSSLELGDSALYFCASSAHDRGTEAFFGQGTRLTVV.

V gene TRBV5-1 combines with J gene TRBJ1-4, with D uncertain. Germline-derived CDR1 and CDR2 are SGHRS and YFSETQ. V was shortened by 2 bases and J by 8 bases, with 22 bases between the two germline ends. There are 17 residues in the CDR3. This CDR3 reads CASSFGVTQSSYEKLFF. The CDR3 DNA is TGCGCCAGCAGCTTCGGGGTTACCCAATCTTCGTACGAAAAACTGTTTTTT.

The chain links TRBV5-1 to TRBJ2-3; a possible D gene is TRBD2 (6 bases). Germline CDR1 is SGHRS and CDR2 is YFSETQ. Between the trimmed V and J ends, which lost 0 bases and 4 bases, there was a span of 12 bases. The CDR3 loop spans 15 amino acids. CDR3 DNA: TGCGCCAGCAGCTTGGGAGTAGGAGGGCCAGATACGCAGTATTTT. As protein: CASSLGVGGPDTQYF.

This clone was detected once. V and J are TRBV28 and TRBJ2-7; D remains unclear. CDR1 and CDR2 (germline): MDHEN, SYDVKM. V gave up 5 bases and J gave up 2 bases, with 13 bases separating them. This CDR3 region has 14 residues. The CDR3 protein is CASSTHGGPYEQYF. Written as DNA, the CDR3 is TGTGCCAGCAGTACACATGGCGGCCCCTACGAGCAGTACTTC. The complete variable domain, with remaining parts taken from reference TRBV28 and TRBJ2-7, reads DVKVTQSSRYLVKRTGEKVFLECVQDMDHENMFWYRQDPGLGLRLIYFSYDVKMKEKGDIPEGYSVSREKKERFSLILESASTNQTSMYLCASSTHGGPYEQYFGPGTRLTVT.

The rearrangement joins TRBV11-2 to TRBJ1-6; D possibly corresponds to TRBD1 (6 bases). Deletions cut 3 bases from V and 3 bases from J, with 9 bases between. Germline CDR1 SGHAT, CDR2 FQNNGV. The CDR3 is made up of 15 amino acids. In nucleotides, the CDR3 is TGTGCCAGCAGCTTGGACAGCCTCTATAATTCACCCCTCCACTTT. Translation: CASSLDSLYNSPLHF.

CDR3 protein: CASSSVAGVNTEAFF. As DNA, the CDR3 is TGTGCCAGCAGTTCCGTGGCAGGGGTGAACACTGAAGCTTTCTTT. The chain couples TRBV28 to TRBJ1-1; D is possibly TRBD1 (6 bases). This CDR3 is 15 amino acids long. Trimming stripped 4 bases from V and 0 bases from J, with 12 bases between. CDR1 and CDR2 from the germline V gene are MDHEN and SYDVKM.

The chain carries TRBV20-1 and TRBJ1-1, with D unclear. CDR3 length: 11 residues. V lost 5 bases, J lost 3 bases, and 7 bases lay in between. Per germline, CDR1 DFQATT and CDR2 SNEGSKA (reference sequence). The DNA of the CDR3 is TGCAGTGCTCCGTTATACACTGAAGCTTTCTTT. Translation gives CSAPLYTEAFF.

V is TRBV7-8 and J is TRBJ2-1; the match to TRBD1 covers 8 bases. CDR3 size: 15 residues. V dropped 5 bases and J dropped 2; count of bases not matched to a gene: 5. Germline assignment: CDR1 SGHVS and CDR2 FQNEAQ. The CDR3 DNA follows: TGTGCCAGCAGCCCTCGGACAGGGCCCTACAATGAGCAGTTCTTC. This sequence encodes CASSPRTGPYNEQFF.

The chain carries TRBV6-1 and TRBJ2-2, with TRBD1 matching over 11 bases. From germline, CDR1 is MNHNS and CDR2 SASEGT. The CDR3 length is 19 residues. With 3 bases clipped from V and 2 bases from J, the junction kept 11 bases outside the gene matches. CDR3 in DNA: TGTGCCAGCAGTGAGTCCCCTCCAGGGACAGGGGGTAACACCGGGGAGCTGTTTTTT. Translating gives CASSESPPGTGGNTGELFF.

The gene calls are TRBV15 and TRBJ1-1; the D gene is possibly TRBD1 (6 bases). In germline, CDR1 is LNHNV, CDR2 YYDKDF (reference sequence). The V gene lost 0 bases and the J gene lost 4 bases, with 12 bases spanning the gap. The CDR3 is made up of 15 amino acids. Here the CDR3 DNA reads TGTGCCACCAGCAGAGATAGGGGGAGTACCACTGAAGCTTTCTTT. Residues: CATSRDRGSTTEAFF.

V usage is TRBV5-6 and J usage is TRBJ2-1; 7 bases are a match to TRBD2. The trim removed 1 base at V and 5 bases at J, leaving 0 bases unmatched. The germline gives CDR1 SGHDT, CDR2 YYEEEE. The CDR3 extends over 13 amino acids. The chain's CDR3 is CASSLLADNEQFF. CDR3 sequence (DNA): TGTGCCAGCAGCTTGCTAGCGGACAATGAGCAGTTCTTC.

Notes on this clone: Compared with germline, one end of the junction differs, possibly owing to a read error. This chain links TRBV6-1 with TRBJ1-2; 8 bases align to TRBD1. The CDR3 is 18 amino acids. Germline V gives CDR1 MNHNS, CDR2 SASEGT. The chain's CDR3 is CASTEMWQGALSHYGYTF. CDR3 sequence (DNA): TGTGCCAGCACTGAAATGTGGCAGGGGGCTTTATCGCACTATGGCTACACCTTC.

This clone was counted once. V gene TRBV10-1 combines with J gene TRBJ2-2; 8 bases align to TRBD1. The CDR3 length is 15 residues. Trimming took 5 bases from V and 0 from J; bases not matched to a gene: 2. Per germline, CDR1 WNHNN and CDR2 SYGVQD (reference sequence). The DNA for the CDR3 is TGCGCCAGCAGTCCGGGACAGGCGAACACCGGGGAGCTGTTTTTT. Its translation: CASSPGQANTGELFF.

V gene TRBV4-1 combines with J gene TRBJ1-2; D is undetermined. This CDR3 region has 15 residues. V gave up 0 bases and J gave up 4 bases, with 12 bases separating them. CDR1 is MGHRA and CDR2 is YSYEKL in the germline V gene. The CDR3 region has the DNA TGCGCCAGCAGCCAAGACGAGGGCATAGGCTATGGCTACACCTTC. Translated, it gives CASSQDEGIGYGYTF.

This rearrangement joins TRBV2 to TRBJ1-4; D not resolved. The CDR3 length is 13 residues. Per germline, CDR1 SNHLY and CDR2 FYNNEI. V lost 4 bases to trimming and J lost 8 bases, with 11 bases between them. The CDR3: CASSGQVEEKLFF. In DNA form, the CDR3 reads TGTGCCAGCAGTGGCCAGGTGGAAGAAAAACTGTTTTTT.